These T cell receptor beta chains were read from a single sample in a study of cytomegalovirus exposure and HLA in healthy donors. Produced via immunoSEQ multiplex PCR; TCRdb's table is partial and in-frame only. The repertoire consists of about 210,000 clones, with 78% occurring once and the leading ten covering approximately 0.47%. Sequencing used PBMCs. These receptors were collected from a boy between 10 and 17 years old in good health and CMV-seronegative. Both conserved end residues are part of each CDR3. The D gene is left open where the match is weak. Not all rows give a size; the values are once, few, many and, for expanded clones, a class.

d_call	clone_size	v_call	j_call	cdr3_nt	cdr3_aa
TRBD2	.	TRBV5-1	TRBJ2-5	TGCGCCAGCAGCTTGGCTCCGGGGAGGGCGGGAGAGCAGTACTTC	CASSLAPGRAGEQYF
.	.	TRBV11-3	TRBJ2-7	TGTGCCAGCAGCTCGCCGGGGATACGCGAGCAGTACTTC	CASSSPGIREQYF
.	.	TRBV29-1	TRBJ2-2	TGCAGCGTTGAAACAGGACAGAACACCGGGGAGCTGTTTTTT	CSVETGQNTGELFF
.	.	TRBV5-1	TRBJ2-7	TGCGCCAGCAGCTTGGGGCTAGGCCTCTCCTACGAGCAGTACTTC	CASSLGLGLSYEQYF
TRBD1	few	TRBV7-2	TRBJ2-7	TGTGCCAGCAGCCGACAGGGACGGGGCAGCGAGCAGTACTTC	CASSRQGRGSEQYF
.	.	TRBV9	TRBJ2-7	TGTGCCAGCAGCGTAAATGGGGAGGTCGAGCAGTACTTC	CASSVNGEVEQYF
.	.	TRBV5-6	TRBJ2-3	TGTGCCAGCAGCCTAGTCCTAGGGGGGGGGACCGCGGGTACGCAGTATTTT	CASSLVLGGGTAGTQYF
.	few	TRBV5-1	TRBJ1-4	TGCGCCAGCAGCCCGACGGAGGACAGCCATAATGAAAAACTGTTTTTT	CASSPTEDSHNEKLFF
.	.	TRBV10-2	TRBJ1-5	TGCGCCAGCAGTGAGCCCCGGTTCAATCAGCCCCAGCATTTT	CASSEPRFNQPQHF
.	.	TRBV7-9	TRBJ1-3	TGTGCCAGCAGCTTCCTTGGAAACACCATATATTTT	CASSFLGNTIYF
.	.	TRBV29-1	TRBJ1-1	TGCAGCGTTTTGCCGATTTCAGGGGACACTGAAGCTTTCTTT	CSVLPISGDTEAFF
.	.	TRBV5-1	TRBJ2-5	TGCGCCAGCAGCTGGGAGGGGGGGTTGTTGGAGACCCAGTACTTC	CASSWEGGLLETQYF
TRBD2	few	TRBV7-6	TRBJ2-3	TGTGCCAGCAGCGGAGTTAGGACTAGCGGAAGCACAGATACGCAGTATTTT	CASSGVRTSGSTDTQYF
TRBD1	few	TRBV25-1	TRBJ1-5	TGTGCCAGCAGTGGGGCAGGGGGTATGCCCCAGCATTTT	CASSGAGGMPQHF
.	.	TRBV6-1	TRBJ2-3	TGTGCCAGCAGTGAAATGTGGGCTAGCGTCCCAGATACGCAGTATTTT	CASSEMWASVPDTQYF
TRBD2	.	TRBV10-1	TRBJ2-2	TGCGCCAGCAGTCCAAGGACTAGCGCTAACACCGGGGAGCTGTTTTTT	CASSPRTSANTGELFF
TRBD1	.	TRBV19	TRBJ2-7	TGTGCCAGTGGGGGACAGGGGGGCTACGAGCAGTACTTC	CASGGQGGYEQYF
.	.	TRBV30	TRBJ2-3	TGTGCCTGGGGCCCCCGAGATACGCAGTATTTT	CAWGPRDTQYF
.	.	TRBV6-9	TRBJ1-5	TGTGCCAGCAGTTATTTAGTTGTGCAGGAAGATCAGCCCCAGCATTTT	CASSYLVVQEDQPQHF
TRBD1	.	TRBV27	TRBJ1-1	TGTGCCAGCAGTCCCTGGACAGGGGGGGCTTCTGAAGCTTTCTTT	CASSPWTGGASEAFF
.	.	TRBV5-1	TRBJ1-5	TGCGCCAGCAGCTTAGGGGTTAATCAGCCCCAGCATTTT	CASSLGVNQPQHF
TRBD1	.	TRBV4-1	TRBJ1-6	TGCGCCAGCAGCCAGGCCGGACAGGGGGCGTACTCCTATAATTCACCCCTCCACTTT	CASSQAGQGAYSYNSPLHF
TRBD1	.	TRBV29-1	TRBJ2-1	TGCAGCGTTGGATTTTTGGTACGGGGACAGGACAATGAGCAGTTCTTC	CSVGFLVRGQDNEQFF
.	.	TRBV11-3	TRBJ2-5	TGTGCCAGCAGCTTAGTAGCGGACGGAAACCAGTACTTC	CASSLVADGNQYF
TRBD2	.	TRBV7-9	TRBJ2-5	TGTGCCAGCAGCCTAAGGACTAGCGAGACCCAGTACTTC	CASSLRTSETQYF
TRBD1	.	TRBV11-3	TRBJ2-3	TGTGCCAGCAGCCCCCGGGACAGGGATAGTAGACCGCAGTATTTT	CASSPRDRDSRPQYF
TRBD2	.	TRBV7-2	TRBJ2-2	TGTGCCAGCAGCCTCAGGACTAGCTCGACCGGGGAGCTGTTTTTT	CASSLRTSSTGELFF
.	.	TRBV19	TRBJ2-3	TGTGCCAGTAGTATCGAATCCTACACAGATACGCAGTATTTT	CASSIESYTDTQYF
.	.	TRBV19	TRBJ1-2	TGTGCCAGTGCCGATAGGGGGGGCCACTATGGCTACACCTTC	CASADRGGHYGYTF
TRBD2	.	TRBV10-3	TRBJ2-1	TGTGCCATCAGTCTCGGGACTAGCGACTACAATGAGCAGTTCTTC	CAISLGTSDYNEQFF
.	.	TRBV7-9	TRBJ2-4	TGTTCCAGCACGCCAGGCAAAAACATTCAGTACTTC	CSSTPGKNIQYF
TRBD1	once	TRBV30	TRBJ1-5	TGTGCCTGGAGCGAAGACAGGGGTTGGGGTCAGCCCCAGCATTTT	CAWSEDRGWGQPQHF
TRBD1	.	TRBV19	TRBJ1-1	TGTGCCAGTAGTATAGCGGGGACAGGGGCCTTGAACACTGAAGCTTTCTTT	CASSIAGTGALNTEAFF
.	.	TRBV19	TRBJ1-1	TGTGCCAGTAGCGTCGGGGGGTTGGGCACTGAAGCTTTCTTT	CASSVGGLGTEAFF
.	.	TRBV9	TRBJ2-3	TGTGCCAGCTCAATCGGAGCCTCAGGGACAGATACGCAGTATTTT	CASSIGASGTDTQYF
TRBD1	.	TRBV30	TRBJ1-4	TGTGCCTGGAGTGTTTTGGACAGGGGGAACAATGAAAAACTGTTTTTT	CAWSVLDRGNNEKLFF
TRBD2	.	TRBV30	TRBJ2-1	TGTGCCTGGACTAGCGGGATGGTCGATGAGCAGTTCTTC	CAWTSGMVDEQFF
.	.	TRBV11-3	TRBJ1-1	TGTGCCAGCAGCTCCAGGTTGACTGAAGCTTTCTTT	CASSSRLTEAFF
.	.	TRBV29-1	TRBJ2-3	TGCAGCGTTGATTCTCCTCCCCCAGATACGCAGTATTTT	CSVDSPPPDTQYF
TRBD2	.	TRBV7-2	TRBJ2-7	TGTGCCAGCAGCTCTTTAGGACTAGTCGGCGACGAGCAGTACTTC	CASSSLGLVGDEQYF
.	.	TRBV5-1	TRBJ2-1	TGCGCCAGCAGCCCACCTTCCCGGGATGAGCAGTTCTTC	CASSPPSRDEQFF
TRBD2	.	TRBV10-3	TRBJ2-7	TGTGCCATCAGAGCGGGGGACACGGTACTAGCGGGGGACTCCTACGAGCAGTACTTC	CAIRAGDTVLAGDSYEQYF
TRBD1	.	TRBV5-1	TRBJ1-1	TGCGCCAGCAAACAGGGGGCGCTTGACACTGAAGCTTTCTTT	CASKQGALDTEAFF
.	.	TRBV19	TRBJ1-6	TGTGCCAGTAGTTCGAGGGGGAATTCACCCCTCCACTTT	CASSSRGNSPLHF
.	.	TRBV11-2	TRBJ2-6	TGTGCCAGCAGCTTAGCCGCGGGCCGTTGGGGCTCTGGGGCCAACGTCCTGACTTTC	CASSLAAGRWGSGANVLTF
.	.	TRBV2	TRBJ2-1	TGTGCCAGCACGATACTCAGGGGCAATGAGCAGTTCTTC	CASTILRGNEQFF
.	.	TRBV6-1	TRBJ2-7	TGTGCCAGCAGTCATAACTACGAGCAGTACTTC	CASSHNYEQYF
.	.	TRBV27	TRBJ1-2	TGTGCCAGCGGGTCCGGGGGTGGCTACACCTTC	CASGSGGGYTF